A single sample gave rise to the 14 T cell receptor beta chains below, sequenced in a study of blood T cells in healthy people across ages. A sample-barcoded 5' primer and a J-beta primer mix were used in a second PCR of roughly 7 to 11 cycles. TCRdb re-called the 5' RACE reads through MiXCR, storing one row per CDR3 protein. This table has 1,300,000 or so distinct CDR3 sequences, roughly 59% appearing once. Material for sequencing was blood. These TCRs come from a man aged 18 to 29 in good health.

The chain couples TRBV4-3 to TRBJ1-5; D gene ambiguous. Germline-derived CDR1 and CDR2 are LGHNA and YSLEER. The CDR3 consists of 15 residues. Trimming removed 1 base at V and 3 bases at J, with 10 bases between. The CDR3 nucleotides read TGCGCCAGCAGCCAAGTGGCCCAGGTCAATCAGCCCCAGCATTTT. Amino acid sequence: CASSQVAQVNQPQHF.

CDR3 sequence (DNA): TGTGCCAGCGGAAGAGCCGGGATCGAGCAGTACTTC. It specifies CASGRAGIEQYF. The gene calls are TRBV12-3 or TRBV12-4 and TRBJ2-7; tentatively, D is TRBD2 (5 bases). This CDR3 is 12 amino acids long. Trimming stripped 8 bases from V and 6 bases from J, with 14 bases between.

This sequence joins TRBV5-8 and TRBJ1-2, with D hard to call. Trimming left V 4 bases short and J 5 bases short, with 15 bases between. Germline values: CDR1 SGHTS, CDR2 YDEGEE. This CDR3 region has 14 residues. The CDR3 region is CASSPENPVYGYTF. CDR3 nucleotide sequence: TGTGCCAGCAGCCCGGAAAACCCCGTTTATGGCTACACCTTC.

The chain couples TRBV20-1 to TRBJ2-1; 7 nucleotides line up with TRBD1. This CDR3 has 13 residues. Germline V gene sequence: CDR1 DFQATT, CDR2 SNEGSKA (reference sequence). J gave up 6 bases and V 3 bases, and 5 bases lay outside the gene matches. The CDR3 DNA reads as TGCAGTGCTAGGGGGACAGTATCCAATGAGCAGTTCTTC. As protein: CSARGTVSNEQFF.

In this sample, this clonotype turned up once. V is TRBV6-1 and J is TRBJ1-1; no definite D call. Germline V gene lookup returns CDR1 MNHNS and CDR2 SASEGT. Trimming shortened V by 5 bases and J by 5 bases, and 15 bases separated the two germline ends. This CDR3 has 14 amino acids. The CDR3 region is CASSTAEHRTEAFF. CDR3 nucleotides: TGTGCCAGCAGTACAGCAGAGCATAGGACTGAAGCTTTCTTT.

The CDR3 protein is CASSLSHVGHSPLHF. DNA for the CDR3: TGTGCCAGCAGTTTATCGCACGTGGGCCATTCACCCCTCCACTTT. The V and J genes are TRBV27 and TRBJ1-6; no reliable D call. There are 15 residues in the CDR3. Trimming pared 0 bases from V and 8 bases from J, leaving 11 bases between. Germline values: CDR1 MNHEY, CDR2 SMNVEV (reference sequence).

Only one count was recorded for this clonotype. This rearrangement joins TRBV5-1 to TRBJ2-1, with 12 bases matching TRBD2. Unmatched junction bases numbered 8, after V lost 5 bases and J lost 8 bases. The CDR3 is made up of 15 amino acids. In germline, CDR1 is SGHRS, CDR2 YFSETQ. This chain's CDR3 is CASRTSSGRVDEQFF. CDR3 DNA sequence: TGCGCCAGCAGAACCTCTAGCGGGAGGGTGGATGAGCAGTTCTTC.

This clonotype appeared once. The chain carries TRBV15 and TRBJ2-1, with 9 positions matching TRBD1. The germline V gene encodes CDR1 LNHNV and CDR2 YYDKDF (reference sequence). V lost 5 bases and J lost 5; bases outside the gene matches: 7. The CDR3 contains 15 residues. CDR3 nucleotide sequence: TGTGCCACCAGCCTAGACAGGGGGAGCCACAATGAGCAGTTCTTC. This codes for CATSLDRGSHNEQFF.

The chain combines TRBV30 with TRBJ1-5, with TRBD1 as a possible D gene (6 bases). CDR3 length: 13 amino acids. Between the trimmed V and J ends, which lost 1 base and 5 bases, there was a span of 9 bases. Germline CDR1 is GTSNPN and CDR2 is SVGIG (reference sequence). DNA of the CDR3: TGTGCCTGGAGTGCGTCAGGGGATCAGCCCCAGCATTTT. Encoded protein: CAWSASGDQPQHF.

This clonotype was counted between two and nine times. The chain carries TRBV29-1 and TRBJ2-7; 13 bases align to TRBD2. The V gene end was trimmed by 1 base and the J gene end by 2 bases; junction bases not matched to a gene: 14. The CDR3 extends over 19 amino acids. Germline V lookup: CDR1 SQVTM, CDR2 ANQGSEA. CDR3 protein: CSVEAPRTSGSHPTYEQYF. The CDR3, as DNA: TGCAGCGTTGAAGCCCCGAGGACTAGCGGGAGTCATCCGACCTACGAGCAGTACTTC.

The chain joins TRBV29-1 to TRBJ1-2, with 7 bases identical to TRBD1. Trimming cost V 8 bases and J 3 bases; bases outside gene matches: 9. The CDR3 contains 13 residues. Germline V gene data show CDR1 as SQVTM and CDR2 as ANQGSEA. DNA of the CDR3: TGCAGCATCCGGGACAGCGGCCACTATGGCTACACCTTC. Translating it yields CSIRDSGHYGYTF.

This chain joins TRBV12-3 or TRBV12-4 and TRBJ2-5; 9 bases fit TRBD2. This CDR3 has 16 amino acids. The ends lost 4 bases at V and 1 base at J; junction bases unmatched: 7. CDR3 nucleotide sequence: TGTGCCAGCAGTTCCCGTAGCGGGGGATTCCAAGAGACCCAGTACTTC. This gives the protein CASSSRSGGFQETQYF.

This clonotype was counted a few times. V is TRBV3-1 and J is TRBJ2-5, with D possibly being TRBD2 (6 bases). Per germline, CDR1 LGHDT and CDR2 YNNKEL (reference sequence). V gave up 0 bases and J gave up 2 bases, with 16 bases separating them. The CDR3 contains 17 residues. CDR3 in amino acids: CASSQDLPDYPQETQYF. In nucleotides, the CDR3 is TGTGCCAGCAGCCAAGATCTGCCGGACTACCCACAAGAGACCCAGTACTTC.

CDR3 amino acids: CASSPVLWGTDTQYF. DNA of the CDR3: TGCGCCAGCAGCCCCGTTTTGTGGGGCACAGATACGCAGTATTTT. V usage is TRBV4-3 and J usage is TRBJ2-3; D is unresolved. V was shortened by 4 bases and J by 1 base, with 12 bases between the two germline ends. Germline CDR1 and CDR2: LGHNA and YSLEER. This CDR3 has 15 amino acids.